One sample yielded the 5 T cell receptor beta chains listed below, sequenced in a study of blood T cell repertoires in COVID-19. Clones were sequenced by immunoSEQ multiplex PCR, and TCRdb holds only the in-frame ones, with some missing. The sample records fewer than 200,000 clones, roughly 85% being singletons. Sequencing was performed on PBMCs or T cells enriched from blood (not recorded which). The receptors derive from a woman aged 65 to 85 in a cohort exposed to, infected with or recovered from COVID-19 (not recorded which).

V gene TRBV18 combines with J gene TRBJ1-1; TRBD1 aligns across 8 bases. The V segment lost 5 bases and the J segment 3 bases; nucleotides outside the gene matches: 8. This CDR3 region has 15 residues. CDR1 and CDR2 from the germline V gene are KGHSH and LQKENI. DNA of the CDR3: TGTGCCAGCTCATACATACAGGGGGTTGACACTGAAGCTTTCTTT. Its protein product is CASSYIQGVDTEAFF.

The V and J genes are TRBV7-8 and TRBJ1-2; D is possibly TRBD1 (5 bases). The V end was cut by 1 base, the J end by 4 bases, with 13 bases between. Per germline, CDR1 SGHVS and CDR2 FQNEAQ. The CDR3 runs 15 residues. The CDR3 loop is CASSLVRQGPYGYTF. The CDR3 DNA reads as TGTGCCAGCAGCTTAGTACGTCAGGGCCCCTATGGCTACACCTTC.

The chain employs TRBV11-1 and TRBJ1-1, with D perhaps TRBD1 (5 bases). V was cut by 4 bases and J by 1 base, with 13 bases left in between. This CDR3 comprises 15 residues. CDR1 is SGHAT, CDR2 FQDESV, per germline (reference sequence). The CDR3 reads CASSSAQGPNTEAFF. In DNA form, the CDR3 reads TGTGCCAGCAGCTCAGCCCAGGGTCCGAACACTGAAGCTTTCTTT.

This clone was picked up a small number of times. J is TRBJ2-2 and V is TRBV7-9; 8 bases fit TRBD2. The CDR3 totals 14 residues. Trimming took 5 bases from V and 5 from J; bases not matched to a gene: 4. Germline V gene lookup returns CDR1 SEHNR and CDR2 FQNEAQ (reference sequence). CDR3 loop: CASSRLARTGELFF. CDR3 coding DNA: TGTGCCAGCAGCAGACTAGCGCGGACCGGGGAGCTGTTTTTT.

The chain is built from TRBV19 and TRBJ2-5; D may be TRBD1 (5 bases). The CDR3 has 15 residues. Germline CDR1 is LNHDA and CDR2 is SQIVND (reference sequence). V was clipped by 5 bases and J by 5 bases, with 18 bases between them. The CDR3 loop is CASSGRVVAGETQYF. For the CDR3, the DNA is TGTGCCAGTAGTGGCAGGGTCGTAGCTGGGGAGACCCAGTACTTC.